These T cell receptor beta chains were read from a single sample in a study of blood T cell repertoires in COVID-19. The table came from immunoSEQ multiplex PCR; TCRdb's copy has only in-frame clones and leaves some out. This table holds about 95,000 clones, under 90% found once. Specimen: peripheral blood. The receptors originated from a human donor in a cohort sampled during active COVID-19. Each CDR3 is given with its conserved first and last residue. Fields, in order: D gene, V gene, clone size, J gene, CDR3 DNA, CDR3 protein. The D gene is left open where the match is weak. A row's size may be missing; if present it is once, few, many or a size class.

.	TRBV28	once	TRBJ1-2	TGTGCCAGCAGTTTTTACAGGAACTATGGCTACACCTTC	CASSFYRNYGYTF
.	TRBV19	.	TRBJ1-2	TGTGCCAGTACATTTTCGAGACAGTACCCTTATGGCTACACCTTC	CASTFSRQYPYGYTF
.	TRBV20-1	.	TRBJ2-1	TGCAGTGCTAGTGGTCGGGGACTCTCCCACAATGAGCAGTTCTTC	CSASGRGLSHNEQFF
TRBD2	TRBV5-4	.	TRBJ2-1	TGTGCCAGCAGCTCGGGAGGGGACCTTTACAATGAGCAGTTCTTC	CASSSGGDLYNEQFF
TRBD1	TRBV2	once	TRBJ1-5	TGTGCCAGCAGCCTTAGAGGGACAGATAGCAATCAGCCCCAGCATTTT	CASSLRGTDSNQPQHF
.	TRBV2	.	TRBJ2-7	TGTGCCAGCAGCGTCGTATCCTACGAGCAGTACTTC	CASSVVSYEQYF
TRBD2	TRBV7-9	.	TRBJ2-3	TGTGCCAGCAGCTTAGATCGGGGAGGGCCAGTGGCGCAGTATTTT	CASSLDRGGPVAQYF
.	TRBV3-1/TRBV3-2	.	TRBJ2-7	TGTGCCAGCAGCCAAGCGACTAGCTCCTACGAGCAGTACTTC	CASSQATSSYEQYF
TRBD2	TRBV3-1/TRBV3-2	.	TRBJ2-3	TGTGCCAGCAGCTCTTCCTTGGCGGGAGGGGGTACGCAGTATTTT	CASSSSLAGGGTQYF
.	TRBV18	.	TRBJ2-3	TGTGCCAGCTCTACCGGGGCGGGATCGGGAGATACGCAGTATTTT	CASSTGAGSGDTQYF
.	TRBV12-3/TRBV12-4	.	TRBJ2-3	TGTGCCAGCAGTTTCGCGGCAGATACGCAGTATTTT	CASSFAADTQYF
.	TRBV7-7	few	TRBJ1-1	TGTGCTAGCAGCTTAGAGTTGGAGCCCCTCGAAGGAGCTTTCTTT	CASSLELEPLEGAFF
TRBD2	TRBV5-1	.	TRBJ2-5	TGCGCCAGCAGCTCCGAAAATCACCTAGCGGGAGTAAAGGAGACCCAGTACTTC	CASSSENHLAGVKETQYF
.	TRBV9	.	TRBJ1-3	TGTGCCAGCAGCAAACCCGGAGCTGGAAACACCATATATTTT	CASSKPGAGNTIYF
.	TRBV9	once	TRBJ2-4	TGTGCCAGCAGCGTAAGCGGGTGGGCCGGGGACATTCAGTACTTC	CASSVSGWAGDIQYF
TRBD2	TRBV12-5	.	TRBJ2-5	TGTGCTAGTGGTCCCGGACTAGCGGGAGGCCTCCAAGAGACCCAGTACTTC	CASGPGLAGGLQETQYF
.	TRBV28	.	TRBJ1-2	TGTGCCAGCCTCCGGGACACAAATAACTATGGCTACACCTTC	CASLRDTNNYGYTF
.	TRBV11-2	.	TRBJ2-7	TGTGCCAGCAGTAAGAACAGGGTCTACGAGCAGTACTTC	CASSKNRVYEQYF
TRBD1	TRBV5-1	.	TRBJ1-2	TGCGCCAGCAGCTTGGAACAGGGGAACTATGGCTACACCTTC	CASSLEQGNYGYTF
.	TRBV2	.	TRBJ2-2	TGTGCCAGCGGGGGGACAGTTATTAACACCGGGGAGCTGTTTTTT	CASGGTVINTGELFF
.	TRBV15	.	TRBJ2-5	TGTGCCACCAGCAGCCGACAGACGGCGAAGACCCAGTACTTC	CATSSRQTAKTQYF
TRBD1	TRBV5-1	.	TRBJ2-7	TGCGCCAGCAGCACTGGGACAGGGAGAGTCTACGAGCAGTACTTC	CASSTGTGRVYEQYF
.	TRBV6-5	.	TRBJ1-1	TGTGCCAGCACGCTGACAGGGAACACTGAAGCTTTCTTT	CASTLTGNTEAFF
.	TRBV18	.	TRBJ1-1	TGTGCCAGCTCACCCCTGGGGGGGGGCACTGAAGCTTTCTTT	CASSPLGGGTEAFF
.	TRBV19	.	TRBJ1-3	TGTGCCACCTCGGCTGCGGGGTCTGGAAACACCATATATTTT	CATSAAGSGNTIYF
.	TRBV5-1	once	TRBJ2-1	TGCGCCAGCAGCTTAAGAGGAAACACTAATGAGCAGTTCTTC	CASSLRGNTNEQFF
TRBD1	TRBV19	.	TRBJ2-7	TGTGCCACTACAGGGGGCCTAACCTACGAGCAGTACTTC	CATTGGLTYEQYF
.	TRBV10-3	.	TRBJ1-1	TGTGCCATCAGTGAGCAGGGGAGGGACACTGAAGCTTTCTTT	CAISEQGRDTEAFF
.	TRBV25-1	.	TRBJ1-1	TGTGCCAGCATAATAGACAGTGAAGCTTTCTTT	CASIIDSEAFF
TRBD1	TRBV11-3	.	TRBJ1-2	TGTGCCAGCAGCTTAGAACGTATAGGGGGCGATGGCTACACCTTC	CASSLERIGGDGYTF
.	TRBV19	.	TRBJ1-5	TGTGCCAGTAGTACACAGGGCACGGGCAATCAGCCCCAGCATTTT	CASSTQGTGNQPQHF
TRBD1	TRBV18	.	TRBJ2-5	TGTGCCAGCTCACGGACAGGGGACGGGGAGACCCAGTACTTC	CASSRTGDGETQYF
.	TRBV2	once	TRBJ2-3	TGTGCCAGCAGCCCTAGACTCGCTTCAGATACGCAGTATTTT	CASSPRLASDTQYF
.	TRBV7-2	.	TRBJ2-3	TGTGCCAGCAGCTTTTCGACAAGCGGGGGACAGGGAGATACGCAGTATTTT	CASSFSTSGGQGDTQYF
TRBD2	TRBV7-2	.	TRBJ2-1	TGTGCCAGCAGCTTTGGACTAGCGATCGCCTACAATGAGCAGTTCTTC	CASSFGLAIAYNEQFF
.	TRBV5-1	.	TRBJ2-3	TGCGCCAGCAGCTTGTCCAGTTCTAGCACAGATACGCAGTATTTT	CASSLSSSSTDTQYF
TRBD1	TRBV19	.	TRBJ2-2	TGTGCCAGTAGTATAGGACAGGGGCCCACCGGGGAGCTGTTTTTT	CASSIGQGPTGELFF